This T cell receptor (beta chain) was captured by sequencing in a study of response to subunit inactivated influenza vaccine. With respect to this clonotype: Its cognate antigen is unknown.

Study findings and constraints: Authors suggested each seasonal influenza vaccination recruits few new T cells.

TCRdb re-called the RT-PCR reads with MiXCR, one entry per CDR3 protein. The sample has about 800,000 distinct CDR3 sequences, roughly 20% seen once. V lost 4 bases and J 0 bases, leaving 16 bases between the germline ends. The CDR3 consists of 16 residues. From germline, CDR1 is SEHNR and CDR2 FQNEAQ (reference sequence). The receptor was isolated from a man between 45 and 60 years old who received an inactivated influenza vaccine. The gene calls are TRBV7-9 and TRBJ2-7, with D possibly matching TRBD1 (6 bases). The sample in question was PBMCs from blood, obtained less than 6 days after vaccination. DNA of the CDR3: TGTGCCAGCAGCTATACCCGGGACACGATCTCCTACGAGCAGTACTTC. Protein product: CASSYTRDTISYEQYF.